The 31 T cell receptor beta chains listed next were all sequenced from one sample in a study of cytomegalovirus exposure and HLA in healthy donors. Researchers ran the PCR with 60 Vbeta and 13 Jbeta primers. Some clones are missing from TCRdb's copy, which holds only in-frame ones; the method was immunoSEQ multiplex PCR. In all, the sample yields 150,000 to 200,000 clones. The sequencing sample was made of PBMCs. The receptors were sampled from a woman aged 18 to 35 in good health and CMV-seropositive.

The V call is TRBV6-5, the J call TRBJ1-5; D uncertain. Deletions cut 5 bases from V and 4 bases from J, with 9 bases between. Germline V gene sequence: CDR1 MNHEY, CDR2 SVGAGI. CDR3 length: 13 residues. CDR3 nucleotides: TGTGCCAGCAGTATACAGCAGAATCAGCCCCAGCATTTT. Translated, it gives CASSIQQNQPQHF.

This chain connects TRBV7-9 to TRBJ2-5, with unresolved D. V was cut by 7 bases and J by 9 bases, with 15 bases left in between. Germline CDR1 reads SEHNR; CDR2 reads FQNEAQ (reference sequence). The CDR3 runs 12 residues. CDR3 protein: CASNTGEISQYF. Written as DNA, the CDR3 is TGTGCCAGCAATACCGGTGAGATCTCCCAGTACTTC.

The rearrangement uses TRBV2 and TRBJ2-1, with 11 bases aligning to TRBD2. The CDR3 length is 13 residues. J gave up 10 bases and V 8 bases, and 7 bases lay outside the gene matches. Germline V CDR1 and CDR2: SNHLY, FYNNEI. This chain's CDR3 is CASAVAGGLEQFF. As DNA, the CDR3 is TGTGCCAGCGCGGTAGCGGGAGGGTTAGAGCAGTTCTTC.

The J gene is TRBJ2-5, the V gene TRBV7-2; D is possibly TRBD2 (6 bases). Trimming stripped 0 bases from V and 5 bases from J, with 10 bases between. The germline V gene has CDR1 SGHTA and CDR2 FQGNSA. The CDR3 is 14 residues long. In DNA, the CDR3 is TGTGCCAGCAGCTTAGCCCCTGGGGGGGAGACCCAGTACTTC. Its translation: CASSLAPGGETQYF. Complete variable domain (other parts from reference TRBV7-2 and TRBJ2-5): GAGVSQSPSNKVTEKGKDVELRCDPISGHTALYWYRQSLGQGLEFLIYFQGNSAPDKSGLPSDRFSAERTGGSVSTLTIQRTQQEDSAVYLCASSLAPGGETQYFGPGTRLLVL.

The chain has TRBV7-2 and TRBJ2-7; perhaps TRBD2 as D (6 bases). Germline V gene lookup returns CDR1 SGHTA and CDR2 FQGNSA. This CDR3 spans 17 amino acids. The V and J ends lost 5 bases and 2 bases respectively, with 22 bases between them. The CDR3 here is CASSPRPAGTATYEQYF. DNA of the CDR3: TGTGCCAGCAGCCCCCGCCCGGCCGGGACTGCCACCTACGAGCAGTACTTC.

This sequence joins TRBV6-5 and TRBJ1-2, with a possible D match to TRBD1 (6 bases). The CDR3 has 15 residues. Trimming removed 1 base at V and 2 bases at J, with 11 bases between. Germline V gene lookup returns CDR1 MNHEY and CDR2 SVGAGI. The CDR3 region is CASSYFLGANYGYTF. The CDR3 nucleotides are TGTGCCAGCAGTTACTTTCTGGGGGCCAACTATGGCTACACCTTC.

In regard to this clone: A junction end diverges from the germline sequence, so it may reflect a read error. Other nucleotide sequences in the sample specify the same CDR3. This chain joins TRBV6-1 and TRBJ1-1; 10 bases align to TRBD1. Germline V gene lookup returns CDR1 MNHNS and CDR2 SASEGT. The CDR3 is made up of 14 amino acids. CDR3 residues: CASSDDRGRTEAFF. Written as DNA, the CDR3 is TGTGCCAGCAGTGACGACAGGGGGCGTACTGAAGCCTTCTTT.

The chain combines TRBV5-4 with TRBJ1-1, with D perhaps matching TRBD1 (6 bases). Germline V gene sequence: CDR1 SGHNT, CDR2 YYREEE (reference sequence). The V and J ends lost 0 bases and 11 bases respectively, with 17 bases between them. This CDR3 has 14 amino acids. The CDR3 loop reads CASSLDPTGFTAFF. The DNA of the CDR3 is TGTGCCAGCAGCTTGGACCCTACAGGGTTTACGGCTTTCTTT.

CDR3 nucleotide sequence: TGTGCCAGCAGCCAACTCGGGAGCATAACCGGGGAGCTGTTTTTT. It translates to CASSQLGSITGELFF. The rearrangement uses TRBV14 and TRBJ2-2; D is perhaps TRBD2 (6 bases). Germline V lookup: CDR1 SGHDN, CDR2 FVKESK. V lost 2 bases to trimming and J lost 5 bases, with 12 bases between them. The CDR3 runs to 15 residues.

CDR3 in amino acids: CASTDRGLYGYTF. CDR3 in DNA: TGTGCCAGTACGGACAGGGGGCTTTATGGCTACACCTTC. This chain connects TRBV19 to TRBJ1-2, with 11 positions matching TRBD1. V trimming: 7 bases; J trimming: 5 bases; junction bases outside the gene matches: 3. The CDR3 is 13 residues long. Germline V lookup: CDR1 LNHDA, CDR2 SQIVND (reference sequence).

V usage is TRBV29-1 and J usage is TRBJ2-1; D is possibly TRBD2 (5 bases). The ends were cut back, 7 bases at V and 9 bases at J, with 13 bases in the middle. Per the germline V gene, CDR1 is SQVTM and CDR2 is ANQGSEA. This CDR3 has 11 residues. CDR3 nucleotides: TGCAGCGCCACCTTTGGAGGTGAGCAGTTCTTC. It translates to CSATFGGEQFF.

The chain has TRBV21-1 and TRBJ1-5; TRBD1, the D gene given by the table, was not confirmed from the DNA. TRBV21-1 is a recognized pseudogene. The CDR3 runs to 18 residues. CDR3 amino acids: CASSPSGTARSSNQPQHF. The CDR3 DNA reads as TGTGCCAGCAGCCCCTCCGGGACAGCCAGGTCCAGCAATCAGCCCCAGCATTTT.

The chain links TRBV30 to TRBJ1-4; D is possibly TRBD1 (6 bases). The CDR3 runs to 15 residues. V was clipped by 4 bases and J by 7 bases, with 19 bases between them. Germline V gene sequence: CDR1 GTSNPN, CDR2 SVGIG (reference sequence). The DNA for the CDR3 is TGTGCCTGGAAAACTCCAGGGGCAGGTCGTGAAAAACTGTTTTTT. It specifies CAWKTPGAGREKLFF.

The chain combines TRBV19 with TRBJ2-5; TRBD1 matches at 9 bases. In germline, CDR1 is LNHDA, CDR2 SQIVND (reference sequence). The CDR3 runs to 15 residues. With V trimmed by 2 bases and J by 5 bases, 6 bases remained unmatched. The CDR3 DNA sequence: TGTGCCAGTAGTATACAGACAGGGGGAGTTGAGACCCAGTACTTC. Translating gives CASSIQTGGVETQYF.

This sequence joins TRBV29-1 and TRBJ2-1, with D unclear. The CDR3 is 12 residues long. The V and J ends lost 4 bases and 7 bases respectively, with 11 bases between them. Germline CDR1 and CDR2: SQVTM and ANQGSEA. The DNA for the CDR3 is TGCAGCGTTGGCAGCGTCTCGAATGAGCAGTTCTTC. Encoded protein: CSVGSVSNEQFF.

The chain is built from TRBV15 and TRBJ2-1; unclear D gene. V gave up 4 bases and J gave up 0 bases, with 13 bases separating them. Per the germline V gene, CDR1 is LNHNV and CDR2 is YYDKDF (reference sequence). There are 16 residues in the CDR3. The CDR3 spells CATSNHDLSSYNEQFF. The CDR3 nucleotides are TGTGCCACCAGCAACCACGACTTGAGCTCCTACAATGAGCAGTTCTTC.

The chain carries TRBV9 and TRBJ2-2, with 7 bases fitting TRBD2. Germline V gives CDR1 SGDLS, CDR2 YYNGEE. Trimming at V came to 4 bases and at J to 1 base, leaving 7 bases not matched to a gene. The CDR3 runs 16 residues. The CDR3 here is CASSPRGDGNTGELFF. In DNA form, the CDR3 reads TGTGCCAGCAGCCCCCGGGGGGACGGGAACACCGGGGAGCTGTTTTTT.

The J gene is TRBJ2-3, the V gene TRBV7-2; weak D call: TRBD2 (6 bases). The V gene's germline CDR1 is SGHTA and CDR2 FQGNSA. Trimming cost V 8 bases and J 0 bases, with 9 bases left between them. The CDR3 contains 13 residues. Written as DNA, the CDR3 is TGTGCCAGCGTGGCGGGGAGCACAGATACGCAGTATTTT. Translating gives CASVAGSTDTQYF.

The CDR3 here is CASSFSFRGLEQYF. The CDR3 DNA reads TGTGCCAGCAGCTTTTCTTTCAGGGGGCTCGAGCAGTACTTC. The rearrangement joins TRBV7-2 to TRBJ2-7; 8 positions agree with TRBD1. From germline, CDR1 is SGHTA and CDR2 FQGNSA. The CDR3 runs to 14 residues. After removal of 3 bases from V and 6 bases from J, the junction contained 7 bases not matched to a gene.

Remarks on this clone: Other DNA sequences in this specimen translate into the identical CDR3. In DNA, the CDR3 is TGCGCCAGCAGCTTGGGACAGGGCCAAGAGACCCAGTACTTC. Amino acid sequence: CASSLGQGQETQYF. The chain links TRBV5-1 to TRBJ2-5, with TRBD1 matching over 7 bases. Germline-derived CDR1 and CDR2 are SGHRS and YFSETQ. V dropped 0 bases and J dropped 1; count of bases not matched to a gene: 0. The CDR3 totals 14 residues.

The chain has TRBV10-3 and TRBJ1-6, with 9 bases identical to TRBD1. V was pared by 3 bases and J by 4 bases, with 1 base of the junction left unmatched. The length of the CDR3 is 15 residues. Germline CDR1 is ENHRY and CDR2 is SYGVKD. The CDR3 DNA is TGTGCCATCAGTGACGGACAGGGGTATAATTCACCCCTCCACTTT. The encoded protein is CAISDGQGYNSPLHF.

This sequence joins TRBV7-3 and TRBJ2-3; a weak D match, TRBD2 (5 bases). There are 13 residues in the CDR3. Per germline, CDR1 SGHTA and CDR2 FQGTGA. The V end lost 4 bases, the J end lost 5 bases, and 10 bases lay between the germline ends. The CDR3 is CASSSGVLDTQYF. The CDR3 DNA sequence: TGTGCCAGCAGCTCCGGGGTCCTAGATACGCAGTATTTT.

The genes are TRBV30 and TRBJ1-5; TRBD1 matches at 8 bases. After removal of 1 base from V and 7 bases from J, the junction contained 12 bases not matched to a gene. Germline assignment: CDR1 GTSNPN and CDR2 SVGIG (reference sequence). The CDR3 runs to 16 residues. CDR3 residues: CAWSARGQGPRQPQHF. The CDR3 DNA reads TGTGCCTGGAGTGCCCGCGGACAGGGCCCCAGGCAGCCCCAGCATTTT.

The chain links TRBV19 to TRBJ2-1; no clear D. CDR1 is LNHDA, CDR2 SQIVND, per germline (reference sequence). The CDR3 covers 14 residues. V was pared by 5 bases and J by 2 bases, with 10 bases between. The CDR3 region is CASSPPGAYNEQFF. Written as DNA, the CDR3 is TGTGCCAGTAGTCCCCCCGGAGCCTACAATGAGCAGTTCTTC.

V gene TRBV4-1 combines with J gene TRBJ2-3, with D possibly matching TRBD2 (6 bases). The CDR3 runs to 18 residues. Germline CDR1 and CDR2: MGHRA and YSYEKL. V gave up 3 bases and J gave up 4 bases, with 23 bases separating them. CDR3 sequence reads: CASSHSPLLALAADTQYF. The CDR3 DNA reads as TGCGCCAGCAGCCACTCTCCTCTGCTAGCGTTAGCGGCAGATACGCAGTATTTT.

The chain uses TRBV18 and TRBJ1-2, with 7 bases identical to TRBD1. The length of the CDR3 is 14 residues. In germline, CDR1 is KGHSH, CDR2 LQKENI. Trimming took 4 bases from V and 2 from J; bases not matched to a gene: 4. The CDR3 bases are TGTGCCAGCTCACGGGACAGCGTAAACTATGGCTACACCTTC. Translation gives CASSRDSVNYGYTF.

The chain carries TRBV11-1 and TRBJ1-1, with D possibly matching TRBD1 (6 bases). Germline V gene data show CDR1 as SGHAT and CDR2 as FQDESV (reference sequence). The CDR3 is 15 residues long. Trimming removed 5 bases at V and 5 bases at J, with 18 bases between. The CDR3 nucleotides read TGTGCCAGCAGCCCCGGAGACAGGCCCTCGACTGAAGCTTTCTTT. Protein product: CASSPGDRPSTEAFF. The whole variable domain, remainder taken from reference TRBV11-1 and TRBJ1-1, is EAEVAQSPRYKITEKSQAVAFWCDPISGHATLYWYRQILGQGPELLVQFQDESVVDDSQLPKDRFSAERLKGVDSTLKIQPAELGDSAMYLCASSPGDRPSTEAFFGQGTRLTVV.

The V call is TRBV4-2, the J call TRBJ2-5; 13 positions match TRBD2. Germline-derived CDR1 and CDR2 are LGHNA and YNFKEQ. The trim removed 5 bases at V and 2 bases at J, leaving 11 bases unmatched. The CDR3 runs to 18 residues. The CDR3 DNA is TGTGCCAGCAGCGCACATATTCCGGGACTAGCGGGGCAAGAGACCCAGTACTTC. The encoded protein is CASSAHIPGLAGQETQYF.

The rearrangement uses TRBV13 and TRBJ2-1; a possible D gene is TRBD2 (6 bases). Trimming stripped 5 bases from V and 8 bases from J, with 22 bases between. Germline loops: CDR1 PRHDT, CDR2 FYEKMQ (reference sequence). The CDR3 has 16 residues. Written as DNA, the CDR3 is TGTGCCAGCAGCCCCAGAGATGGCGGGGTTAACGATGAGCAGTTCTTC. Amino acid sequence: CASSPRDGGVNDEQFF.

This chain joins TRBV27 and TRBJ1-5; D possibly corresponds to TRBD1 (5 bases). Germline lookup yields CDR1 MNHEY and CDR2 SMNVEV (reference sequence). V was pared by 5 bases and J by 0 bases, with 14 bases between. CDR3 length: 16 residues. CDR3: CASSARTPGSNQPQHF. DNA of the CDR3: TGTGCCAGCAGTGCACGGACACCAGGTAGCAATCAGCCCCAGCATTTT.

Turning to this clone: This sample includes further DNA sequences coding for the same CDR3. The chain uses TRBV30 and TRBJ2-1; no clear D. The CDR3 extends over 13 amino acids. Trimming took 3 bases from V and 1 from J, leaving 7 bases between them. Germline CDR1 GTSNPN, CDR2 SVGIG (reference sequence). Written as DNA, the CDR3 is TGTGCCTGGAGCCCCGGTTCCTACAATGAGCAGTTCTTC. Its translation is CAWSPGSYNEQFF.